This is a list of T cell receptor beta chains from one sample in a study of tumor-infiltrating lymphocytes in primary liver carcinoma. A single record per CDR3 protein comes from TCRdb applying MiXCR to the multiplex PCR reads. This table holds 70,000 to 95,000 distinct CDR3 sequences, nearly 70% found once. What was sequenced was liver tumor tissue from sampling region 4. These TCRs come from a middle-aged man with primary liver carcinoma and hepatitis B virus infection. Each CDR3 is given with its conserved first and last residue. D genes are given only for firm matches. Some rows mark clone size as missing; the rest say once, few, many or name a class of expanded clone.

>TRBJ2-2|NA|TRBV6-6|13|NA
CASSYGRIGEPFF
TGTGCCAGCAGTTACGGGCGGATCGGGGAGCCGTTTTTT
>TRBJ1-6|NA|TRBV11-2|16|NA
CASSIRAGLLNSPLHF
TGTGCCAGCAGCATCAGGGCAGGCTTACTTAATTCACCCCTCCACTTT
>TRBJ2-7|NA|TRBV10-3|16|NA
CAIRPLTQGLNHEQYF
TGTGCCATCCGACCCCTCACGCAGGGGTTGAATCACGAGCAGTACTTC
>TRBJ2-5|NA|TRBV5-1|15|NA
CASSLEGVVSETQYF
TGCGCCAGCAGCTTGGAAGGGGTGGTGTCAGAGACTCAGTACTTC
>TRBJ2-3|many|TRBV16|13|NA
CASSHTSTDTQYF
TGTGCCAGCAGCCACACTAGCACAGATACGCAGTATTTT
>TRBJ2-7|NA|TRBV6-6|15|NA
CASRDHGTRSYEQYF
TGTGCCAGCAGGGATCACGGGACACGGTCCTACGAGCAGTATTTC
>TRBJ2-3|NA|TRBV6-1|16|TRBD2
CISSQLAGLTTDTQYF
TGTATCAGCAGTCAATTAGCGGGTTTAACCACAGATACACAGTATTTT
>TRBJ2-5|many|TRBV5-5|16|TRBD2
CASSNNPGGVGETQYF
TGTGCCAGCAGCAACAATCCGGGAGGGGTTGGGGAGACCCAGTACTTC
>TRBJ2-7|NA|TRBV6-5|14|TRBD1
CANSYAVRGYEQYF
TGTGCCAACAGTTATGCGGTCAGGGGGTACGAGCAGTACTTC
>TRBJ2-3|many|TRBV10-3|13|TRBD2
CAFAGAGADTQYF
TGTGCCTTCGCGGGAGCTGGAGCAGATACGCAGTATTTT
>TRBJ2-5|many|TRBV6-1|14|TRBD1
CASSKPGTAETQYF
TGTGCCAGCAGTAAACCCGGGACAGCCGAGACCCAGTACTTC
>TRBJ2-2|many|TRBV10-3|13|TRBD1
CAVNRGNTGELFF
TGTGCCGTAAACAGGGGGAACACCGGGGAGCTGTTTTTT
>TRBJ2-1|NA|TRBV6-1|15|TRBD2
CANSKLASGYNKQFF
TGTGCCAACAGTAAATTGGCTAGCGGGTACAATAAGCAGTTCTTC
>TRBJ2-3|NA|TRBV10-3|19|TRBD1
CAISGLPGQGATSLDTQYF
TGTGCCATCAGTGGCTTACCGGGACAGGGGGCAACTAGCTTGGATACGCAGTATTTT
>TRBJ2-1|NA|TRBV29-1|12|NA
CSVELEGYERFF
TGCAGCGTTGAACTGGAGGGCTATGAGCGGTTCTTC
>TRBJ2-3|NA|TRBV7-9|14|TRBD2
CASSFERELDTQYF
TGTGCCAGCAGCTTCGAGCGGGAGTTAGATACGCAGTATTTT
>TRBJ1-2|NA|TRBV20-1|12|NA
CSVRDGPYGYTF
TGCAGTGTTCGGGACGGCCCCTATGGCTACACCTTC
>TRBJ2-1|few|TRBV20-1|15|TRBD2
CSARDAGGSYNEQFF
TGCAGTGCTAGAGATGCGGGAGGTAGTTACAATGAGCAGTTCTTC
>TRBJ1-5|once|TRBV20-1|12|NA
CSRGEVGQPQHF
TGCAGTCGGGGGGAAGTCGGTCAGCCCCAGCATTTT
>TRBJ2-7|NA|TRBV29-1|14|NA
CSTTVAVGMYEQYF
TGCAGTACTACTGTGGCCGTGGGGATGTACGAGCAGTACTTC
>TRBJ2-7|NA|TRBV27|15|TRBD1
CASSLTGTGIHEQYF
TGTGCCAGCAGTTTAACCGGGACAGGAATCCACGAGCAGTACTTC
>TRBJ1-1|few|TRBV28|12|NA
CASSRPGAEAFF
TGTGCCAGCAGCCGCCCTGGGGCTGAAGCTTTCTTT
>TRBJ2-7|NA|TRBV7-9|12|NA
CASSPQYYDLYF
TGTGCCAGCAGCCCTCAATACTACGACTTATACTTC
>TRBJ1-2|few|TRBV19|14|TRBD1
CASRLRDRGYGYTF
TGTGCCAGTAGGCTCCGGGACAGGGGTTATGGCTACACCTTC
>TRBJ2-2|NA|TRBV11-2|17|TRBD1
CASSCDRDRVCTGELFF
TGTGCCAGCAGTTGTGATCGGGACAGGGTCTGCACCGGGGAGCTGTTTTTT
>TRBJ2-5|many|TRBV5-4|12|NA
CASSSRPETQYF
TGTGCCAGCAGCTCGAGACCGGAGACCCAGTACTTC
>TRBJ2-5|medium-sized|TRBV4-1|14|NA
CASSQDPSAGAQYF
TGCGCCAGCAGCCAAGACCCTTCAGCTGGGGCCCAGTACTTC
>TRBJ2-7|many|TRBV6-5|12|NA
CASRPVSGEQYF
TGTGCCAGCAGGCCGGTTTCGGGCGAGCAGTACTTC
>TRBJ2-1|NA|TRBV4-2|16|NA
CASNIGLGCPWDEQFF
TGTGCCAGCAACATCGGGCTTGGATGCCCCTGGGATGAGCAGTTCTTC
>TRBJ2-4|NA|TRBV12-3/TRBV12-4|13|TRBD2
CASSLNGGDIQCF
TGTGCAAGCAGTTTAAACGGGGGGGACATTCAGTGCTTC
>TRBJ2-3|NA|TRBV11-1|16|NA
CACRRRGRYHTDTQYF
TGTGCCTGCAGGCGCAGGGGTCGCTACCACACAGATACGCAGTATTTT
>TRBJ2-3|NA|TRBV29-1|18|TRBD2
CSSSGVRTSGRATDMQYF
TGCAGCTCGTCAGGGGTGCGGACTAGCGGGAGGGCCACAGATATGCAGTATTTT
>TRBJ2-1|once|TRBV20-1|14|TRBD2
CSVGAGGGGNEQFF
TGCAGTGTCGGAGCGGGAGGGGGTGGCAATGAGCAGTTCTTC
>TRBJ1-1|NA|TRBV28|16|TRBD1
CASSPNGQGAVTEAFF
TGTGCCAGCAGTCCTAATGGACAGGGGGCGGTCACTGAAGCTTTCTTT
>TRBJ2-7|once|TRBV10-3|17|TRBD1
CVISGRLTDRLSYEQYF
TGTGTCATCAGTGGCCGACTCACGGACAGGCTCTCCTACGAGCAGTACTTC
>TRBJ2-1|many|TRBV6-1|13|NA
CASSGDWRREQFF
TGTGCCAGCAGTGGGGACTGGCGGCGTGAGCAGTTCTTC
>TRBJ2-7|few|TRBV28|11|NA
CASSDTYEQYF
TGTGCCAGCAGTGATACCTACGAGCAGTACTTC
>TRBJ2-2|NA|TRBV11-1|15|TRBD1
CASSSGQGYTGKPFF
TGTGCCAGCAGCTCCGGACAGGGCTACACCGGGAAGCCGTTTTTT
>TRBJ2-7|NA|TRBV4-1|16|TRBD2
CTSSQDLREGAYEKYF
TGCACCAGCAGCCAAGATCTGCGGGAGGGTGCCTACGAGAAGTACTTC
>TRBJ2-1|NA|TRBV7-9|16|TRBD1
CASIPSGTGGIGEEFF
TGTGCCAGCATCCCCTCCGGGACAGGGGGTATCGGTGAGGAGTTCTTC
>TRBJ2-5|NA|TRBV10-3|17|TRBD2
CAIRGTSGGKSLETQYF
TGCGCCATCAGGGGGACTAGCGGAGGGAAAAGTCTAGAGACCCAGTACTTC
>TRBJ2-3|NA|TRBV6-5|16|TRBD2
CASSWRSGGGTDTKYF
TGTGCCAGCAGTTGGCGCTCGGGGGGAGGCACAGATACGAAGTATTTT
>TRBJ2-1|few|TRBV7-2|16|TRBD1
CASSPLGTGGINEQFF
TGTGCCAGCAGCCCCCTGGGGACAGGGGGAATCAATGAGCAGTTCTTC
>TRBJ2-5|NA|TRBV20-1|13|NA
CSAREGINETQYF
TGCAGTGCTAGAGAGGGGATTAATGAGACCCAGTACTTC
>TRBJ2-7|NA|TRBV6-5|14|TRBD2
CASSHASGAYEQYF
TGTGCCAGCAGTCACGCTAGCGGAGCCTACGAGCAGTACTTC
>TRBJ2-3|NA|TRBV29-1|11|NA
CSATVADAQYF
NA
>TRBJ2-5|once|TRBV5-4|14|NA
CVGSLSVSLETQYF
TGTGTCGGCAGCTTGAGTGTCAGTTTGGAGACCCAGTACTTC
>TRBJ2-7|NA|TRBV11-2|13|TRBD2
CVRCLVLAGEQYF
TGTGTTCGCTGCTTAGTCCTAGCGGGTGAGCAGTACTTC
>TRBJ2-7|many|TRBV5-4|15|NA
CASSPGPLQSYEQYF
TGTGCCAGCAGCCCCGGGCCTTTACAATCCTACGAGCAGTACTTC
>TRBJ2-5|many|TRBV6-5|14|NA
CASSYGGYQETQYF
TGTGCCAGCAGTTACGGCGGGTACCAAGAGACCCAGTACTTC